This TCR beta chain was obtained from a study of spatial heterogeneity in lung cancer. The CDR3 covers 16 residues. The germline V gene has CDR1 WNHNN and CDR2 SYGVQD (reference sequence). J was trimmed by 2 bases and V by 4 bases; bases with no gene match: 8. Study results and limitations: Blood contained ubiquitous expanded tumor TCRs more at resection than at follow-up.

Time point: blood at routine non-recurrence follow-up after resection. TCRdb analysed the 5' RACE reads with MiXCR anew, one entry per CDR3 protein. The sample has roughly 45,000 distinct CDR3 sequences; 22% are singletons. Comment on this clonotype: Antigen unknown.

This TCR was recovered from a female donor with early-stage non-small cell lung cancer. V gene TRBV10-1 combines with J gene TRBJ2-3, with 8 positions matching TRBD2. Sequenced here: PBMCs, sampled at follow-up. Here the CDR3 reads CASSGGTRLSTDTQYF. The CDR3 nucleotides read TGCGCCAGCAGTGGGGGGACTAGGCTTTCCACAGATACGCAGTATTTT.